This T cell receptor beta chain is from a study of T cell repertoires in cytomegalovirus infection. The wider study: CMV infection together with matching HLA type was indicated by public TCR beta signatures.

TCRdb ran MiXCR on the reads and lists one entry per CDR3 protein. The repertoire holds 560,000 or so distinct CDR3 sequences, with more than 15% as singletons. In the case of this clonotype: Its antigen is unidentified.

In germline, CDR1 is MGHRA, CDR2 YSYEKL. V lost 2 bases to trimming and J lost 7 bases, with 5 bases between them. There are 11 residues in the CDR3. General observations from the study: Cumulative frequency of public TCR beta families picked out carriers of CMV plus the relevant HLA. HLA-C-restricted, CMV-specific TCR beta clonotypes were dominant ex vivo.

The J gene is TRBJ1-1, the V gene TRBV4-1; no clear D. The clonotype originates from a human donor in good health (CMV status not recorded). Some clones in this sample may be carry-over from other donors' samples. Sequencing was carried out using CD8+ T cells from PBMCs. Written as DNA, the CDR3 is TGCGCCAGCAGCCAAAGGGATGAAGCTTTCTTT. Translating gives CASSQRDEAFF.